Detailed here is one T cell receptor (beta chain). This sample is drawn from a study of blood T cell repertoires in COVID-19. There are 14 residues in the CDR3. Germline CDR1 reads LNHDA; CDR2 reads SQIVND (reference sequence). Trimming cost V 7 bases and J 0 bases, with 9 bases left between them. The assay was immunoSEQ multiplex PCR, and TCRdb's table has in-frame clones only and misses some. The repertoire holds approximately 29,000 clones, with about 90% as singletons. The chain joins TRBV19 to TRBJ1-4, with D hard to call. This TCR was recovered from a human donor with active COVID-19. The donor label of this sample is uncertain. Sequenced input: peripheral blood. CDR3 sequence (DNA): TGTGCCAGTACCAGGTCTGCAACTAATGAAAAACTGTTTTTT. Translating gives CASTRSATNEKLFF.